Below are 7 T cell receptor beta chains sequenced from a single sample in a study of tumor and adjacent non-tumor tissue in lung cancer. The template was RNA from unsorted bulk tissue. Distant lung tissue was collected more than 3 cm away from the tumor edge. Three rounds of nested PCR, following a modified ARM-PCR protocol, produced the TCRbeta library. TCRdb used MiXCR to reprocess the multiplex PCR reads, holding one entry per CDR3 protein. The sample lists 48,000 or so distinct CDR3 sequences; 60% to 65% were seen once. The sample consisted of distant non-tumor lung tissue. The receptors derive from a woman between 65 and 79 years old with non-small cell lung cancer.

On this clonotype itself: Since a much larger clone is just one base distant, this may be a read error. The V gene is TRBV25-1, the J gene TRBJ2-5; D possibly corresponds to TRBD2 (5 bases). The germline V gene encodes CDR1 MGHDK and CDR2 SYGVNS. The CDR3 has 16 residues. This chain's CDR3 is CASSSADGAVGETHHF. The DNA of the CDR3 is TGTGCCAGCAGTTCCGCTGACGGTGCAGTCGGGGAGACCCATCACTTC.

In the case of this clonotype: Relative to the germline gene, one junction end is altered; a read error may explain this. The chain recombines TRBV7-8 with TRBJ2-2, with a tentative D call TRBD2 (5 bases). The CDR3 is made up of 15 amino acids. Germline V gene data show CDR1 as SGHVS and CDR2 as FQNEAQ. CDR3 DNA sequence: TGTGCCAGCAGCCCAGTAGCCGCGAACACCGGGGAGCTGCTTTTT. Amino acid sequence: CASSPVAANTGELLF.

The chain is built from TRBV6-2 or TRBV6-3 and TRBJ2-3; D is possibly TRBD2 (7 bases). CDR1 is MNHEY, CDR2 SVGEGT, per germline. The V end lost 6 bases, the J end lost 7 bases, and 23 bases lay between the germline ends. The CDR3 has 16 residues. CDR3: CASSFRQGGGANTQYF. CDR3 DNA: TGTGCCAGCAGCTTTCGGCAGGGAGGGGGAGCAAATACGCAGTATTTT.

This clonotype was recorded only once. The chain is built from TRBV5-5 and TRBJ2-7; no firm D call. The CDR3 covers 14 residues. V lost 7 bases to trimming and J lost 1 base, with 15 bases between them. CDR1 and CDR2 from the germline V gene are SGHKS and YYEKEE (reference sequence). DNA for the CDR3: TGTGCCAGCCGCCTGTCCTATCGTTCCTACGAGCAGTACTTC. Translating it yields CASRLSYRSYEQYF.

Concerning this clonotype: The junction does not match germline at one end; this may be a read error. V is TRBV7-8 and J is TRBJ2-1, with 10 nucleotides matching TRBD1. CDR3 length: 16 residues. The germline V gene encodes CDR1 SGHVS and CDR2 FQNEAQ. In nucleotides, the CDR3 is TGTGCCAGCGGCTTAGGGGGACAGGGGCCTTGCAATGAGCAGTTCTTC. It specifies CASGLGGQGPCNEQFF.

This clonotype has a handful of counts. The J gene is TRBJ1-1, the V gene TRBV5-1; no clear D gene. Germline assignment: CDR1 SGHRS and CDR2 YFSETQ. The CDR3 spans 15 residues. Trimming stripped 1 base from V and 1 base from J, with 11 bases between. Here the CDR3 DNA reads TGCGCCAGCAGCTTGAACGTGGGTCAGAACACTGAAGCTTTCTTT. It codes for CASSLNVGQNTEAFF. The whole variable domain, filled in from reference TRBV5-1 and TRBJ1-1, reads KAGVTQTPRYLIKTRGQQVTLSCSPISGHRSVSWYQQTPGQGLQFLFEYFSETQRNKGNFPGRFSGRQFSNSRSEMNVSTLELGDSALYLCASSLNVGQNTEAFFGQGTRLTVV.

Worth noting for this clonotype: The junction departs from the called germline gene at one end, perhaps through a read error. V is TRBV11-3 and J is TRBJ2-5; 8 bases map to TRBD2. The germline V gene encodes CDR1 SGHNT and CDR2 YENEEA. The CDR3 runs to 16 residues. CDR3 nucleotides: TGTGCCAGCAGCCTATCACAAGCGGGAGTATCAGAGATCCAGTACTTC. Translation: CASSLSQAGVSEIQYF.